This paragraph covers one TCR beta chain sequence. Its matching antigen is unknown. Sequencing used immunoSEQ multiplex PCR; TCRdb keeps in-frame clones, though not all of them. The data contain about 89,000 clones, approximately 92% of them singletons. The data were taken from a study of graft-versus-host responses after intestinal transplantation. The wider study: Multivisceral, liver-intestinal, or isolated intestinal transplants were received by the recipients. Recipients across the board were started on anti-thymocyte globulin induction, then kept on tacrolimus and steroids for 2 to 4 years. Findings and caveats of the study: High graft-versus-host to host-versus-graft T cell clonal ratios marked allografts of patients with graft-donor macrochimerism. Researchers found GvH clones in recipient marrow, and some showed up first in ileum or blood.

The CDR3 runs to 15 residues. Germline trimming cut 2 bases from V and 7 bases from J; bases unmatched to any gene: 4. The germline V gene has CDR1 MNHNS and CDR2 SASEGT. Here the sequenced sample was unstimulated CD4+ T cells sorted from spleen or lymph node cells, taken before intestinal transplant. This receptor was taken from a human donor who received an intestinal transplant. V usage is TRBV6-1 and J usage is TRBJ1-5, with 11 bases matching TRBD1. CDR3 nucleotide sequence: TGTGCCAGCAGTGAAATGGGACAGGGGGGGCAGCCCCAGCATTTT. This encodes CASSEMGQGGQPQHF.